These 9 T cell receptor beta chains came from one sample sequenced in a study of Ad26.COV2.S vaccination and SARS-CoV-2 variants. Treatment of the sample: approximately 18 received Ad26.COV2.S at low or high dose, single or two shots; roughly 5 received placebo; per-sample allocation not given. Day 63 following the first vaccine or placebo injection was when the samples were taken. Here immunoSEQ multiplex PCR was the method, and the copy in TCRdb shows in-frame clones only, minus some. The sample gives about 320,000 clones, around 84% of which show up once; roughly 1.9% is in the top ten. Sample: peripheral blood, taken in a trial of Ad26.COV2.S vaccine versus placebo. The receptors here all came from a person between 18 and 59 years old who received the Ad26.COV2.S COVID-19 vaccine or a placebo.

The chain's CDR3 is CASSQDGDRAGPVGGYTF. The CDR3 DNA reads as TGTGCCAGCAGCCAAGATGGGGACAGGGCAGGTCCTGTCGGGGGCTACACCTTC. The chain is built from TRBV4-2 and TRBJ1-2; 9 bases are a match to TRBD1. V lost 0 bases, J lost 8 bases, and 16 bases stayed unmatched. This CDR3 spans 18 amino acids. Germline V gives CDR1 LGHNA, CDR2 YNFKEQ.

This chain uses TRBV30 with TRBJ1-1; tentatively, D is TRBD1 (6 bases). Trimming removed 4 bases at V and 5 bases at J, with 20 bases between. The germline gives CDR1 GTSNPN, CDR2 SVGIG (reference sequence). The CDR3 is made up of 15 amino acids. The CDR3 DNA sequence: TGTGCCTGGAACCTGGGGGGGGGCGATAGGACTGAAGCTTTCTTT. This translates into CAWNLGGGDRTEAFF.

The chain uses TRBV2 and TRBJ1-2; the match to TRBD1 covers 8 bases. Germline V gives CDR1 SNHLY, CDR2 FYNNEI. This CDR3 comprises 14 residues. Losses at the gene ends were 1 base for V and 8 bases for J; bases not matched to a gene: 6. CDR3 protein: CASSEVYRGNGYTF. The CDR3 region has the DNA TGTGCCAGCAGTGAAGTTTACAGGGGGAACGGCTACACCTTC.

CDR3 nucleotide sequence: TGTGCCATCAGTGGTCAGGTCAATCAGCCCCAGCATTTT. It codes for CAISGQVNQPQHF. This chain uses TRBV10-3 with TRBJ1-5; D gene unclear. This CDR3 contains 13 residues. V was clipped by 4 bases and J by 3 bases, with 7 bases between them. CDR1 and CDR2 from the germline V gene are ENHRY and SYGVKD.

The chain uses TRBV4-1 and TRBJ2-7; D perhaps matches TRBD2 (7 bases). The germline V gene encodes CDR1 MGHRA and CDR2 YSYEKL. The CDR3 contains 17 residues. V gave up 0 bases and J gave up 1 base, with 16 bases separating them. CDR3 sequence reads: CASSQERSGGGSYEQYF. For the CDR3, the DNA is TGCGCCAGCAGCCAAGAAAGGTCGGGGGGCGGGTCCTACGAGCAGTACTTC.

CDR3 loop: CASSLGGLAGFYAEQYF. In DNA, the CDR3 is TGCGCCAGCAGCTTGGGTGGGCTAGCGGGTTTCTACGCAGAGCAGTACTTC. The chain has TRBV5-1 and TRBJ2-7, with 8 bases that match TRBD2. The CDR3 is 17 residues long. Unmatched junction bases numbered 15, after V lost 0 bases and J lost 7 bases. CDR1 SGHRS and CDR2 YFSETQ come from the germline V gene.

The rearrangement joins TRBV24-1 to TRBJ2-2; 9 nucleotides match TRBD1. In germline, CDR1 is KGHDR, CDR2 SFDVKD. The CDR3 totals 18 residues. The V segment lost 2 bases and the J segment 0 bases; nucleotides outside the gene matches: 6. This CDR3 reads CATSDSGTGWANTGELFF. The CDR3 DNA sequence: TGTGCCACCAGTGATTCCGGGACAGGGTGGGCGAACACCGGGGAGCTGTTTTTT.

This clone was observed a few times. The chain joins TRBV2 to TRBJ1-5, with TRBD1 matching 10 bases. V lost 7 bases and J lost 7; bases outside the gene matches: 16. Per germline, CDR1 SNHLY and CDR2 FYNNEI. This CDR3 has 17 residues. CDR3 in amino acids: CASTTRRGTGAQQPQHF. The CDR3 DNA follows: TGTGCCAGCACCACCCGGCGCGGGACAGGGGCACAGCAGCCCCAGCATTTT.

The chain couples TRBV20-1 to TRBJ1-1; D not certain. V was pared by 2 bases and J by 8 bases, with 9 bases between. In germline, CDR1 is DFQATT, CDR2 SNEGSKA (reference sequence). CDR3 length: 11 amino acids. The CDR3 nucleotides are TGCAGTGCTAGATCCCTCGGAGAAGCTTTCTTT. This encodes CSARSLGEAFF.